The source of this TCR beta chain is a study of siplizumab effects on memory and regulatory T cells. Overall study findings and caveats: The authors could not assign a naive or memory phenotype to roughly 80-95% of proliferating CD4+ or CD8+ clones.

This table comes from immunoSEQ multiplex PCR, and its TCRdb copy is limited to in-frame clones, with some not included. The sample holds over 85,000 clones, roughly 93% seen once. V was pared by 6 bases and J by 3 bases, with 3 bases between. The germline CDR1 and CDR2 sequences are SNHLY and FYNNEI. This CDR3 is built from 10 residues. A word on this clone: Its target is unknown.

The clonotype originates from a human donor in good health. The chain joins TRBV2 to TRBJ2-7; no clear D gene. The source material was CD8+ T cells sorted from blood. The chain's CDR3 is CASRGYEQYF. The DNA for the CDR3 is TGTGCCAGCAGGGGCTACGAGCAGTACTTC.